The source of this TCR beta chain is a study of CD8 T cells in ankylosing spondylitis. Study outcomes and limitations: Earlier literature documents some of the motif variants in reactive arthritis synovial fluid and blood. Significant enrichment of disease-linked clones was reported in matched ankylosing spondylitis synovial fluid. Relatively rare in peripheral blood, disease-linked clones were also CD8+. Apparently characteristic of ankylosing spondylitis blood was a TCR beta motif (about 8 highly homologous variants).

Remarks on this clonotype: Its target is not known.

The CDR3 is made up of 14 amino acids. Trimming removed 5 bases at V and 1 base at J, with 8 bases between. Germline CDR1 is SGHTA and CDR2 is FQGTGA. The authors made TCR beta libraries by quantitative 5'-RACE with molecular barcodes. MiXCR, run by TCRdb on the 5' RACE reads, gives a single entry per CDR3 protein. The sample yields fewer than 750,000 distinct CDR3 sequences, 19% seen once. The clonotype originates from a male donor with ankylosing spondylitis. This chain uses TRBV7-3 with TRBJ2-2; D is unclear. The specimen was blood, either unsorted or a sorted T cell fraction (not recorded which). CDR3: CASSNYKNTGELFF. As DNA, the CDR3 is TGTGCCAGCAGCAACTATAAGAACACCGGGGAGCTGTTTTTT.